This is a list of T cell receptor beta chains from one sample in a study of T cells in Graves' hyperthyroidism and ophthalmopathy. TCRdb itself ran the multiplex PCR reads through MiXCR, one entry per CDR3 protein. The table shows a few hundred thousand distinct CDR3 sequences, with about a sixth occurring only once. Sequenced input: blood. The origin of the receptors is a woman in her twenties or thirties with Graves' hyperthyroidism. CDR3s include the opening cysteine and the closing phenylalanine or tryptophan. Fields, in order: D gene, clone size, J gene, V gene, CDR3 DNA, CDR3 protein. A D gene is named only where the DNA matches it firmly. The size entry is marked missing in some rows and otherwise reads once, few, many or a size class.

>TRBD2|many|TRBJ2-1|TRBV9
TGTGCCAGCAGCGTTCCGACTAGCGGGAGTCGGGATGAGCAGTTCTTC
CASSVPTSGSRDEQFF
>TRBD1|many|TRBJ2-7|TRBV6-1
TGTGCCAGCAGTGGGGGCGGACAGGGCTCCTACGAGCAGTACTTC
CASSGGGQGSYEQYF
>TRBD2|many|TRBJ2-7|TRBV27
TGTGCCAGCAGTTTAACTAGCGGGAGTGGAGTCTACGAGCAGTACTTC
CASSLTSGSGVYEQYF
>NA|many|TRBJ2-7|TRBV11-1
TGTGCCAGCAGCTCCGGACGGTTCTCCTACGAGCAGTACTTC
CASSSGRFSYEQYF
>NA|many|TRBJ1-2|TRBV2
TGTGCCAGCAGTGCAGAACAGGGAGGGTACTATGGCTACACCTTC
CASSAEQGGYYGYTF
>NA|many|TRBJ2-1|TRBV5-1
TGCGCCAGCAGCTTGGCCCCGTCCGAGGTTCCCAATGAGCAGTTCTTC
CASSLAPSEVPNEQFF
>NA|few|TRBJ1-5|TRBV6-5
TGTGCCAGCATGTTGGGAAGCAATCAGCCCCAGCATTTT
CASMLGSNQPQHF
>NA|many|TRBJ1-3|TRBV12-3/TRBV12-4
TGTGCCAGCAGCCCTAACAGAGGCTCTGGAAACACCATATATTTT
CASSPNRGSGNTIYF
>TRBD2|many|TRBJ2-1|TRBV20-1
TGCAGTGCTAGTGCGACCGGGACTAGCGGGAGTGATGAGCAGTTCTTC
CSASATGTSGSDEQFF
>TRBD2|many|TRBJ2-3|TRBV28
TGTGCCAGCAGTCCCAGTCGCCGGGGACTAGCGGGAGGGCCGTGGACAGATACGCAGTATTTT
CASSPSRRGLAGGPWTDTQYF
>TRBD2|many|TRBJ2-1|TRBV30
TGTGCCTGGAGAGGACTAGCGGGAGAAACCCATGAGCAGTTCTTC
CAWRGLAGETHEQFF
>TRBD2|NA|TRBJ2-3|TRBV5-4
TGTGCCAGCAGCTCGGGACTAGCGGGAGTTGGCGCAGATACGCAGTATTTT
CASSSGLAGVGADTQYF
>NA|NA|TRBJ1-5|TRBV29-1
TGCAGCGTCGGACTCCAGAATCAGCCCCAGCATTTT
CSVGLQNQPQHF
>NA|NA|TRBJ2-1|TRBV9
TGTGCCAGCAGCACGTCGACAGGCTACAATGAGCAGTTCTTC
CASSTSTGYNEQFF
>NA|NA|TRBJ2-7|TRBV11-3
TGTGCCAGCAGCTTAGTGAGTTGGGGCACGGTCTCCTACGAGCAGTACTTC
CASSLVSWGTVSYEQYF
>NA|NA|TRBJ2-2|TRBV5-1
TGCGCCAGCAGCTTGGCCCGGGCTTCCTACACCGGGGAGCTGTTTTTT
CASSLARASYTGELFF
>NA|many|TRBJ2-3|TRBV7-3
TGTGCCAGCAGCTTAATTACGGGGGACCAACACACAGATACGCAGTATTTT
CASSLITGDQHTDTQYF
>NA|NA|TRBJ2-7|TRBV6-1
TGTGCCAGCAGCCGGACAGAGATCATCTACGAGCAGTACTTC
CASSRTEIIYEQYF
>NA|many|TRBJ2-5|TRBV7-2
TGTGCCAGCAGCCTCCGTAGGGGGCAAGAGACCCAGTACTTC
CASSLRRGQETQYF
>NA|many|TRBJ1-5|TRBV12-3/TRBV12-4
TGTGCCAGCAGTTTTTACGGACGAGAAGTTCATTTT
CASSFYGREVHF
>NA|NA|TRBJ1-4|TRBV28
TGTGCCAGCAGGGGAGCCGTGGCAACTAATGAAAAACTGTTTTTT
CASRGAVATNEKLFF
>TRBD2|NA|TRBJ2-7|TRBV6-1
TGTGCCAGCAGTAAACTAGCGGGAGTAGGCTACGAGCAGTACTTC
CASSKLAGVGYEQYF
>NA|many|TRBJ1-2|TRBV30
TGTGCCTGGAGTGTACAAGAAGGTATCGGCTACACCTTC
CAWSVQEGIGYTF
>NA|few|TRBJ1-5|TRBV4-1
TGCGCCAGCAGCCAAGATAGGCGGGTCGACAGTAGCAATCAGCCCCAGCATTTT
CASSQDRRVDSSNQPQHF
>TRBD2|NA|TRBJ2-1|TRBV9
TGTGCCAGCAGACCTACTAGCGGGAGTGGCAATGAGCAGTTCTTC
CASRPTSGSGNEQFF